There are many counts of the clone carrying this T cell receptor (beta chain). Its antigen remains unidentified. TCRdb called the 5' RACE reads again in MiXCR, with one record for every CDR3 protein. Here the sample spans about 130,000 distinct CDR3 sequences, more than 9.5% being singletons. This sample is part of a study of CD8 T cells in ankylosing spondylitis. The study's findings and limits: Researchers report that disease-linked clones proved CD8+ and relatively rare in peripheral blood.

Germline V CDR1 and CDR2: KGHSH, LQKENI. The CDR3 is made up of 17 amino acids. Germline trimming cut 3 bases from V and 2 bases from J; bases unmatched to any gene: 11. The chain uses TRBV18 and TRBJ1-2; 8 bases align to TRBD1. The sample comprised blood, either unsorted or a sorted T cell fraction (not recorded which). The TCR originated in a female donor with ankylosing spondylitis or in good health (not recorded which). The CDR3 is CASSPTSGTGLNYGYTF. CDR3 in DNA: TGTGCCAGCTCACCTACGTCCGGGACAGGACTAAACTATGGCTACACCTTC. Based on the CDR3 plus reference TRBV18 and TRBJ1-2, the full variable domain is NAGVMQNPRHLVRRRGQEARLRCSPMKGHSHVYWYRQLPEEGLKFMVYLQKENIIDESGMPKERFSAEFPKEGPSILRIQQVVRGDSAAYFCASSPTSGTGLNYGYTFGSGTRLTVV.